Listed here are 9 T cell receptor beta chains from one sample, sequenced in a study of blood T cell repertoires in COVID-19. This table comes from immunoSEQ multiplex PCR, and its TCRdb copy is limited to in-frame clones, with some not included. The data show roughly 220,000 clones, approximately 86% seen once. Material for sequencing was PBMCs or T cells enriched from blood (not recorded which). These receptors came from a woman between 35 and 50 years old with acute COVID-19.

The genes are TRBV12-3 or TRBV12-4 and TRBJ1-1; D gene ambiguous. V lost 5 bases, J lost 3 bases, and 7 bases lay in between. The CDR3 has 12 amino acids. CDR3 protein: CASSQVHTEAFF. The CDR3 nucleotides read TGTGCCAGCAGTCAGGTACACACTGAAGCTTTCTTT.

This clone appeared a single time. V gene TRBV5-1 combines with J gene TRBJ2-7; tentative D call: TRBD2 (5 bases). Germline-derived CDR1 and CDR2 are SGHRS and YFSETQ. CDR3 length: 14 amino acids. V was shortened by 2 bases and J by 7 bases, with 16 bases between the two germline ends. The chain's CDR3 is CASSFGELLEEQYF. The CDR3 DNA reads as TGCGCCAGCAGCTTCGGGGAGCTGCTTGAAGAGCAGTACTTC.

The V gene is TRBV19, the J gene TRBJ1-2, with 7 positions matching TRBD1. CDR3 length: 14 residues. V dropped 5 bases and J dropped 7; count of bases not matched to a gene: 10. CDR1 is LNHDA and CDR2 is SQIVND in the germline V gene (reference sequence). CDR3 sequence: CASSYLGQDTGYTF. In DNA, the CDR3 is TGTGCCAGTAGTTACCTTGGACAGGATACTGGCTACACCTTC.

This clone was recorded a few times. The chain carries TRBV12-3 or TRBV12-4 and TRBJ2-7; D is undetermined. Trimming pared 3 bases from V and 2 bases from J, leaving 8 bases between. The CDR3 sequence is 13 residues long. The DNA for the CDR3 is TGTGCCAGCAGTTTGACAACCCCCTACGAGCAGTACTTC. This gives the protein CASSLTTPYEQYF.

This sequence joins TRBV11-3 and TRBJ2-7, with a tentative D call TRBD1 (6 bases). V dropped 1 base and J dropped 2 bases, with 12 bases sitting between them. The CDR3 sequence is 15 residues long. Per the germline V gene, CDR1 is SGHNT and CDR2 is YENEEA. For the CDR3, the DNA is TGTGCCAGCAGCTTAGTTCAGGGGAGTACCTACGAGCAGTACTTC. It codes for CASSLVQGSTYEQYF.

The chain combines TRBV21-1 with TRBJ1-6; the table names TRBD1, a call not compared with the DNA. TRBV21-1 is a listed pseudogene. The CDR3 contains 15 residues. CDR3 sequence reads: CASSKRGFLNSPLHF. CDR3 coding DNA: TGTGCCAGCAGCAAAAGGGGGTTTCTTAATTCACCCCTCCACTTT.

The sample holds a few counts of this clone. V is TRBV7-9 and J is TRBJ1-1; 7 positions agree with TRBD1. The trim removed 5 bases at V and 1 base at J, leaving 7 bases unmatched. This CDR3 has 15 amino acids. Germline CDR1 SEHNR, CDR2 FQNEAQ (reference sequence). CDR3 sequence (DNA): TGTGCCAGCAGCCCCCCCGGGACAGCGAACACTGAAGCTTTCTTT. It yields the protein CASSPPGTANTEAFF.

The chain uses TRBV28 and TRBJ2-7; D possibly corresponds to TRBD2 (5 bases). Germline CDR1 reads MDHEN; CDR2 reads SYDVKM. The ends were cut back, 4 bases at V and 5 bases at J, with 12 bases in the middle. There are 13 residues in the CDR3. In nucleotides, the CDR3 is TGTGCCAGCAGTTACACGGGGATGGACGAGCAGTACTTC. Translation gives CASSYTGMDEQYF.

The V call is TRBV5-1, the J call TRBJ2-3; D is ambiguous. Trimming cost V 5 bases and J 0 bases, with 10 bases left between them. The length of the CDR3 is 14 residues. CDR1 is SGHRS, CDR2 YFSETQ, per germline. CDR3 in DNA: TGCGCCAGCAGGCGCGTCGTGAGCACAGATACGCAGTATTTT. Amino acid sequence: CASRRVVSTDTQYF. Full variable domain (remainder filled in from reference TRBV5-1 and TRBJ2-3): KAGVTQTPRYLIKTRGQQVTLSCSPISGHRSVSWYQQTPGQGLQFLFEYFSETQRNKGNFPGRFSGRQFSNSRSEMNVSTLELGDSALYLCASRRVVSTDTQYFGPGTRLTVL.